One sample yielded the 19 T cell receptor beta chains listed below, sequenced in a study of graft-versus-host responses after intestinal transplantation. This table comes from immunoSEQ multiplex PCR, and its TCRdb copy is limited to in-frame clones, with some not included. In the table there are tens of thousands of clones, more than 85% of which are singletons. These TCRs are of unknown antigen specificity. The sample consisted of unstimulated CD8+ T cells sorted from spleen or lymph node cells, taken before transplant. The receptors shown here come from a human donor who was the organ donor for an intestinal transplant.

The rearrangement links TRBV16 to TRBJ1-1, with 11 bases identical to TRBD1. With 4 bases clipped from V and 7 bases from J, the junction kept 8 bases outside the gene matches. Per germline, CDR1 KGHSY and CDR2 FQNENV. The CDR3 consists of 15 residues. The CDR3 coding sequence is TGTGCCAGCAGCCCTCCCGGGACAGGGGGTGGTGAAGCTTTCTTT. It specifies CASSPPGTGGGEAFF.

The chain recombines TRBV5-1 with TRBJ2-1; weak D call: TRBD2 (5 bases). Germline V lookup: CDR1 SGHRS, CDR2 YFSETQ. The ends were cut back, 2 bases at V and 7 bases at J, with 13 bases in the middle. The CDR3 extends over 14 amino acids. In nucleotides, the CDR3 is TGCGCCAGCAGCTTCACCCAGCGGTATAATGAGCAGTTCTTC. Protein: CASSFTQRYNEQFF.

The J gene is TRBJ2-7, the V gene TRBV4-3; 10 bases line up with TRBD1. CDR1 is LGHNA and CDR2 is YSLEER in the germline V gene. The CDR3 length is 14 residues. The V gene end was trimmed by 5 bases and the J gene end by 5 bases; junction bases not matched to a gene: 6. The CDR3 reads CASSTGTGEDEQYF. CDR3 DNA: TGCGCCAGCAGCACCGGGACAGGGGAAGACGAGCAGTACTTC.

A single count supports this clone. The J gene is TRBJ2-7, the V gene TRBV7-3; D is perhaps TRBD1 (5 bases). CDR1 is SGHTA, CDR2 FQGTGA, per germline. The CDR3 is 15 amino acids. The germline V and J ends were trimmed by 0 bases and 0 bases, with 9 bases remaining between them. The CDR3 DNA follows: TGTGCCAGCAGCTTAACGCCAGACAGCTCCTACGAGCAGTACTTC. It yields the protein CASSLTPDSSYEQYF.

V usage is TRBV20-1 and J usage is TRBJ2-1; 8 nucleotides align to TRBD2. V shed 5 bases and J 15 bases; nucleotides not matched to a gene: 9. The germline gives CDR1 DFQATT, CDR2 SNEGSKA (reference sequence). There are 11 residues in the CDR3. CDR3 loop: CSASLGRARFF. In nucleotides, the CDR3 is TGCAGTGCTTCCCTCGGGAGGGCCCGGTTCTTC.

The chain recombines TRBV7-9 with TRBJ2-6; TRBD2 aligns across 7 bases. The J segment lost 5 bases and the V segment lost 7 bases, leaving 14 bases of the junction unmatched. This CDR3 is built from 17 residues. In germline, CDR1 is SEHNR, CDR2 FQNEAQ (reference sequence). The CDR3 loop is CASTPAIAGVWANVLTF. Written as DNA, the CDR3 is TGTGCCAGCACCCCCGCGATAGCGGGCGTCTGGGCCAACGTCCTGACTTTC.

The chain combines TRBV5-1 with TRBJ2-5, with 9 bases lining up with TRBD1. Matching the DNA end better, TRBJ2-7 makes the J call doubtful. CDR3 size: 16 residues. The V gene's germline CDR1 is SGHRS and CDR2 YFSETQ. CDR3 nucleotides: TGCGCCAGCAGCTTGGGTCCGGGACAGGGTAGTTACGAGCAGTACTTC. It yields the protein CASSLGPGQGSYEQYF.

There are a few counts of this clone. This sample includes further DNA sequences coding for the same CDR3. V gene TRBV11-3 combines with J gene TRBJ1-1; a weak D match, TRBD1 (5 bases). The ends were cut back, 1 base at V and 8 bases at J, with 8 bases in the middle. This CDR3 has 12 residues. CDR1 SGHNT and CDR2 YENEEA come from the germline V gene. The CDR3 bases are TGTGCCAGCAGCTTAGGGGCAGGGGAAGCTTTCTTT. Translating gives CASSLGAGEAFF.

About this clone: Relative to the germline gene, one junction end is altered; a read error may explain this. V and J are TRBV7-7 and TRBJ2-3; no definite D call. The CDR3 has 12 amino acids. From germline, CDR1 is SSHAT and CDR2 FNYEAQ (reference sequence). The CDR3 region is CASSLGSGTQYF. The CDR3 DNA reads as TGTGCTAGCAGCTTAGGGTCGGGTACGCAGTATTTT.

This chain connects TRBV28 to TRBJ1-2, with 8 bases lining up with TRBD1. CDR3 length equals 15 residues. In germline, CDR1 is MDHEN, CDR2 SYDVKM. Trimming took 6 bases from V and 3 from J; bases not matched to a gene: 9. CDR3 sequence: CASRQDRVSYYGYTF. The CDR3 DNA reads as TGTGCCAGCAGACAGGACAGGGTATCTTACTATGGCTACACCTTC.

The chain employs TRBV27 and TRBJ2-7; possible D gene TRBD2, 5 bases. This CDR3 is 16 amino acids long. V lost 0 bases to trimming and J lost 3 bases, with 15 bases between them. Germline lookup yields CDR1 MNHEY and CDR2 SMNVEV (reference sequence). CDR3 nucleotides: TGTGCCAGCAGTTTATCTGTCGGACTTACCCTCTACGAGCAGTACTTC. It yields the protein CASSLSVGLTLYEQYF.

This chain uses TRBV7-9 with TRBJ2-1; 9 nucleotides agree with TRBD2. J lost 8 bases, V lost 1 base, and 9 bases had no gene match. Per the germline V gene, CDR1 is SEHNR and CDR2 is FQNEAQ (reference sequence). The CDR3 is 16 residues long. CDR3 residues: CASSLGGVAGAHEQFF. CDR3 DNA sequence: TGTGCCAGCAGCTTAGGCGGGGTAGCGGGAGCCCATGAGCAGTTCTTC.

The chain has TRBV5-1 and TRBJ2-7; 10 nucleotides match TRBD2. After removal of 0 bases from V and 2 bases from J, the junction contained 5 bases not matched to a gene. The CDR3 is 16 residues long. Germline CDR1 reads SGHRS; CDR2 reads YFSETQ. The CDR3: CASSLVASGSTYEQYF. The CDR3 bases are TGCGCCAGCAGCTTGGTGGCTAGCGGGAGCACCTACGAGCAGTACTTC. The variable domain in full, with the rest retrieved from reference TRBV5-1 and TRBJ2-7, is KAGVTQTPRYLIKTRGQQVTLSCSPISGHRSVSWYQQTPGQGLQFLFEYFSETQRNKGNFPGRFSGRQFSNSRSEMNVSTLELGDSALYLCASSLVASGSTYEQYFGPGTRLTVT.

The CDR3 loop is CASSEGEGLAGDNYGTDTQYF. Written as DNA, the CDR3 is TGCGCCAGCAGTGAAGGAGAAGGACTAGCGGGAGACAACTATGGCACAGATACGCAGTATTTT. This chain links TRBV10-1 with TRBJ2-3; TRBD2 aligns across 13 bases. This CDR3 contains 21 residues. Germline V lookup: CDR1 WNHNN, CDR2 SYGVQD (reference sequence). V trimming: 3 bases; J trimming: 1 base; junction bases outside the gene matches: 16.

V is TRBV7-9 and J is TRBJ2-3, with 8 bases lining up with TRBD2. Germline CDR1 SEHNR, CDR2 FQNEAQ (reference sequence). V lost 5 bases to trimming and J lost 0 bases; unmatched junction nucleotides: 7. The CDR3 sequence is 16 residues long. The DNA of the CDR3 is TGTGCCAGCAGCAGAGGGGCTAGCGGGAGCACAGATACGCAGTATTTT. Residues: CASSRGASGSTDTQYF.

In nucleotides, the CDR3 is TGTGCCAGCAGCCAAGGGCGGGACGGCTACACCTTC. It yields the protein CASSQGRDGYTF. The V and J genes are TRBV14 and TRBJ1-2; the D gene is possibly TRBD1 (5 bases). The V gene's germline CDR1 is SGHDN and CDR2 FVKESK. Trimming left V 1 base short and J 8 bases short, with 8 bases between. CDR3 size: 12 residues.

The J gene is TRBJ2-2, the V gene TRBV9, with D tentatively TRBD2 (6 bases). This CDR3 is 17 amino acids long. Germline V gives CDR1 SGDLS, CDR2 YYNGEE. The germline V and J ends were trimmed by 2 bases and 1 base, with 15 bases remaining between them. The CDR3 sequence is CASSVTRDGGNTGELFF. The CDR3 nucleotides read TGTGCCAGCAGCGTCACCCGGGACGGGGGGAACACCGGGGAGCTGTTTTTT.

This chain joins TRBV28 and TRBJ2-7; D perhaps matches TRBD1 (5 bases). There are 14 residues in the CDR3. V lost 6 bases to trimming and J lost 0 bases, with 12 bases between them. Germline V gene data show CDR1 as MDHEN and CDR2 as SYDVKM. The CDR3: CASSSDSSSYEQYF. In nucleotides, the CDR3 is TGTGCCAGCAGCTCCGACAGTTCCTCCTACGAGCAGTACTTC.

The CDR3 region has the DNA TGTGCCAGCAGCTGGAGGGGCGGTGCGGATGGCTACACCTTC. It codes for CASSWRGGADGYTF. This chain joins TRBV5-4 and TRBJ1-2; possible D gene TRBD1, 5 bases. The CDR3 contains 14 residues. Germline V gene sequence: CDR1 SGHNT, CDR2 YYREEE (reference sequence). The ends were cut back, 3 bases at V and 6 bases at J, with 15 bases in the middle.